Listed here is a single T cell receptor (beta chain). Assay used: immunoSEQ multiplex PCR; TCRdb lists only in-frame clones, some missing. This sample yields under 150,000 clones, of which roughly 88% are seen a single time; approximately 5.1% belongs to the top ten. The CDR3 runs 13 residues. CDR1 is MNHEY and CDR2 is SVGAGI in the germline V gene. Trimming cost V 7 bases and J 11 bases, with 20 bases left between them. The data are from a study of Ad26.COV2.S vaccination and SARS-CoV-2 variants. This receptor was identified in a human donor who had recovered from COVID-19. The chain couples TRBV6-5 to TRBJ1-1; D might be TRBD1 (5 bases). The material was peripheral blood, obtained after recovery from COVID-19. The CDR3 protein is CASIPAGHQEAFF. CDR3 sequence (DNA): TGTGCCAGCATCCCAGCCGGACACCAAGAGGCTTTCTTT.